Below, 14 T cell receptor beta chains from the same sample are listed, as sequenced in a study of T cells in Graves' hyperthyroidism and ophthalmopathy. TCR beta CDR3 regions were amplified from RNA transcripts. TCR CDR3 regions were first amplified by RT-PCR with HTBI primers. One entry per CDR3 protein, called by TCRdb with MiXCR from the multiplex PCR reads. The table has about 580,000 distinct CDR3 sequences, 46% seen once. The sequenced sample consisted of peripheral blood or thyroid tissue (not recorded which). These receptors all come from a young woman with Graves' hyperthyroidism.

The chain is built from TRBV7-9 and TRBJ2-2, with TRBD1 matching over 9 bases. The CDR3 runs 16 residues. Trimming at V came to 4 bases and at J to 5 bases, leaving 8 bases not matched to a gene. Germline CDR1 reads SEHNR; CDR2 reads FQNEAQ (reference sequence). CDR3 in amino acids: CASSSPGTGRTGELFF. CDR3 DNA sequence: TGTGCCAGCAGCTCGCCCGGGACAGGGAGGACCGGGGAGCTGTTTTTT.

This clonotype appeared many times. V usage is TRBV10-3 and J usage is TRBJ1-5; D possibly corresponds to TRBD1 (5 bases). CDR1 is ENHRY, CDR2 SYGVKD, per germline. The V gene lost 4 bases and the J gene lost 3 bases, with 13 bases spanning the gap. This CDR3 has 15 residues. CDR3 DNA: TGTGCCATCAGTGGGGATAGGGGACTCAATCAGCCCCAGCATTTT. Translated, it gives CAISGDRGLNQPQHF.

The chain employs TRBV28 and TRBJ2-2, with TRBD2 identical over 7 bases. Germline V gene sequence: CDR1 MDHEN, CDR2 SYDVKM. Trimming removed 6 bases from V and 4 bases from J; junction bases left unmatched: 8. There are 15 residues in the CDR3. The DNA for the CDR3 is TGTGCCAGCAGCCCGTCGGGAGGATCCACCGGGGAGCTGTTTTTT. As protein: CASSPSGGSTGELFF.

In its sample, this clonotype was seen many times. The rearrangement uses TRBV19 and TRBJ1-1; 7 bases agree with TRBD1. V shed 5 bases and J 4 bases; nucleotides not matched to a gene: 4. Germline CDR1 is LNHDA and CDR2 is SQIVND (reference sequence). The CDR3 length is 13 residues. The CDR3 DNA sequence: TGTGCCAGTAGTGCCAGGGGGACCACTGAAGCTTTCTTT. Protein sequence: CASSARGTTEAFF. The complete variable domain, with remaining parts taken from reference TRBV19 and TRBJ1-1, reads DGGITQSPKYLFRKEGQNVTLSCEQNLNHDAMYWYRQDPGQGLRLIYYSQIVNDFQKGDIAEGYSVSREKKESFPLTVTSAQKNPTAFYLCASSARGTTEAFFGQGTRLTVV.

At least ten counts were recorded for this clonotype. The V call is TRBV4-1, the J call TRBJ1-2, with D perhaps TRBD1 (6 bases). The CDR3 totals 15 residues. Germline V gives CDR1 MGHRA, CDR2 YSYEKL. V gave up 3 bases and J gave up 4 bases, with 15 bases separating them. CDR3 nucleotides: TGCGCCAGCAGCCACGAGGGTGGAGGGGGCTATGGCTACACCTTC. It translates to CASSHEGGGGYGYTF.

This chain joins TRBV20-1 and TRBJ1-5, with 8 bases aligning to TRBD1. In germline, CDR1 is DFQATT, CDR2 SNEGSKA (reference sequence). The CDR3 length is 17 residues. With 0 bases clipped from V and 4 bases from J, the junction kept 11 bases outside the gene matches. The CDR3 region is CSARDSWRTGSNQPQHF. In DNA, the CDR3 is TGCAGTGCTAGAGATTCTTGGCGGACAGGGTCAAATCAGCCCCAGCATTTT.

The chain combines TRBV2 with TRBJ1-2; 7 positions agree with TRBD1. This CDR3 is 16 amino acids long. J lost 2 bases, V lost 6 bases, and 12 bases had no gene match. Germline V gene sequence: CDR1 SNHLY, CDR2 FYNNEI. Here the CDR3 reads CASSLTGEPGNYGYTF. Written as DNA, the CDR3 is TGTGCCAGCAGCCTTACAGGGGAACCCGGAAACTATGGCTACACCTTC.

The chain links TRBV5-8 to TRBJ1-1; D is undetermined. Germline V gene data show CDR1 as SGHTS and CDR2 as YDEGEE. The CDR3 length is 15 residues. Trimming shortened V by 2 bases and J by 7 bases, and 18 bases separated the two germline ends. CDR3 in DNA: TGTGCCAGCAGCTTCTTAGAGCCCGCTTACAATGAAGCTTTCTTT. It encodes CASSFLEPAYNEAFF.

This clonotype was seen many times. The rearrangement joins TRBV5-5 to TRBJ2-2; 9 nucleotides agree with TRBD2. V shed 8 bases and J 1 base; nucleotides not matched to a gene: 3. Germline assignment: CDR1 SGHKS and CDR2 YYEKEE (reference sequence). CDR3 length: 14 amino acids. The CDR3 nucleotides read TGTGCCAGTTTGACTAGCGGGAACACCGGGGAGCTGTTTTTT. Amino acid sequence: CASLTSGNTGELFF.

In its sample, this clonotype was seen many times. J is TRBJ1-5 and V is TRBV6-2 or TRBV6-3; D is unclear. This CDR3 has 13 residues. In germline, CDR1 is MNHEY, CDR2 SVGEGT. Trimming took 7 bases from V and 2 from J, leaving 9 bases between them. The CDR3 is CASTSQGNQPQHF. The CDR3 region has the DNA TGTGCCAGCACCTCCCAGGGCAATCAGCCCCAGCATTTT.

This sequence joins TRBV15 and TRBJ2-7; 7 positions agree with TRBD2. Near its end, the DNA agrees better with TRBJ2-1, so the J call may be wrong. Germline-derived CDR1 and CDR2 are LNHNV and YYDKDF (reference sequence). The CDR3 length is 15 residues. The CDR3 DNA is TGTGCCACCAGCTCTCCGGGACTATCCTACAATGAGCAGTTCTTC. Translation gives CATSSPGLSYNEQFF.

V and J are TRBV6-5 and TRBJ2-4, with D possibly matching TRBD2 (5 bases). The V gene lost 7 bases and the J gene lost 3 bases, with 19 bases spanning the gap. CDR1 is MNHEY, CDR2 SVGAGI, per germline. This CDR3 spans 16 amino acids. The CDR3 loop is CASTAGLRVDKNIQYF. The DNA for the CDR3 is TGTGCCAGCACTGCGGGTCTACGCGTTGACAAAAACATTCAGTACTTC.

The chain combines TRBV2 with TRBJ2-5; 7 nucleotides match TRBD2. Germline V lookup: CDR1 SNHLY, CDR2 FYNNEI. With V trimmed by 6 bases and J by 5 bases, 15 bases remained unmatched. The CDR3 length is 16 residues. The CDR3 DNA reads TGTGCCAGCAGCGCCTATAGAGCGGGACGTCGGGAGACCCAGTACTTC. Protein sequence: CASSAYRAGRRETQYF.

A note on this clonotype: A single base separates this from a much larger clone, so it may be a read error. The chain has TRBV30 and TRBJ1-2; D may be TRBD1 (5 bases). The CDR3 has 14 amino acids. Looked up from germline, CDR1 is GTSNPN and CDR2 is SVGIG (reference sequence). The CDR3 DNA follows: TGTGTCTGGAGGCGGACACCCGACGCTTATGGCTACACCTTC. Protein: CVWRRTPDAYGYTF.